This paragraph covers one T cell receptor beta chain sequence. The sample originates from a study of memory CD4+ T cells and cytomegalovirus serostatus. The sort gate was single viable CD3+CD4+CD8-CD45RO+ cells for memory CD4+ T cells. Serostatus was set by detecting CMV pp150, pp28, p38, p52 IgG. Total CD4+ T cells were enriched by CD4 positive selection. Assay: immunoSEQ multiplex PCR; the TCRdb copy retains only in-frame clones and omits some. The sample has around 53,000 clones, around 83% seen once. Between the trimmed V and J ends, which lost 1 base and 5 bases, there was a span of 8 bases. The V gene's germline CDR1 is LNHNV and CDR2 YYDKDF (reference sequence). This CDR3 has 13 residues.

The clonotype originates from an adult in good health and CMV-seropositive. The genes are TRBV15 and TRBJ2-5; D may correspond to TRBD1 or TRBD2 (5 bases each). Sample: memory CD4+ T cells from blood. Written as DNA, the CDR3 is TGTGCCACCAGCAGAGTTGGGGGTGAGACCCAGTACTTC. Its translation: CATSRVGGETQYF. Together with reference TRBV15 and TRBJ2-5, the CDR3 gives the full variable domain: DAMVIQNPRYQVTQFGKPVTLSCSQTLNHNVMYWYQQKSSQAPKLLFHYYDKDFNNEADTPDNFQSRRPNTSFCFLDIRSPGLGDTAMYLCATSRVGGETQYFGPGTRLLVL.